The entry that follows covers one TCR beta chain sequence. Its antigen is still unknown. This sample is drawn from a study of T cell repertoires in cytomegalovirus infection. Overall study context: Recently identified HLA-C-restricted CMV epitopes and well-studied HLA-B-restricted CMV epitopes were used by the study. Both a matching HLA type and CMV infection were indicated by public TCR beta signatures.

Study findings and constraints: There were HLA-C-restricted CMV-specific TCR beta clonotypes dominating the ex vivo response.

The CDR3 covers 16 residues. V shed 0 bases and J 1 base; nucleotides not matched to a gene: 4. Germline V gene sequence: CDR1 DFQATT, CDR2 SNEGSKA (reference sequence). TCRdb itself ran the reads through MiXCR, one entry per CDR3 protein. This sample has about 900,000 distinct CDR3 sequences, with around 31% found just once. The receptor's source is a human donor in good health (CMV status not recorded). Some clones in this sample may be carry-over from other donors' samples. The rearrangement joins TRBV20-1 to TRBJ2-7; the match to TRBD2 covers 12 bases. Sequencing was performed on cultured CD8+ T cells from PBMCs, taken from culture after CMV antigen stimulation. The CDR3 DNA sequence: TGCAGTGCTAGAGATCAGACTAGCGGGGGTTCCTACGAGCAGTACTTC. It specifies CSARDQTSGGSYEQYF.